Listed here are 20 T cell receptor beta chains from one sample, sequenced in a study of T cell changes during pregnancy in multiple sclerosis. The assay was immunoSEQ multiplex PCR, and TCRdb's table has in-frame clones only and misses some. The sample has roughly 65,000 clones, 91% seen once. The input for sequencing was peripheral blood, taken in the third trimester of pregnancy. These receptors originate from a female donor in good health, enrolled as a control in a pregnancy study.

The CDR3: CAPPSRQGTYEQYF. In DNA, the CDR3 is TGTGCCCCCCCCTCTCGGCAGGGAACCTACGAGCAGTACTTC. The chain combines TRBV6-1 with TRBJ2-7; possible D gene TRBD1, 5 bases. Germline CDR1 and CDR2: MNHNS and SASEGT. The V end lost 11 bases, the J end lost 2 bases, and 19 bases lay between the germline ends. The CDR3 extends over 14 amino acids.

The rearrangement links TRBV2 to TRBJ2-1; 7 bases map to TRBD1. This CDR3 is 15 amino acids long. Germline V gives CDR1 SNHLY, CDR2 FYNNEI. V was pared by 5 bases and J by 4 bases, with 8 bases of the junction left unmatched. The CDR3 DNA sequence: TGTGCCAGCAGTCGGGACAGAAGCCCTTACAATGAGCAGTTCTTC. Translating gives CASSRDRSPYNEQFF.

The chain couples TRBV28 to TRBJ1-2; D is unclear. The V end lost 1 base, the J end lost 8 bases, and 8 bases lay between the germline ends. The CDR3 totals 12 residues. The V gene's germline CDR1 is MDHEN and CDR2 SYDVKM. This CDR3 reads CASSLSVVGYTF. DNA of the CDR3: TGTGCCAGCAGTTTATCAGTGGTCGGCTACACCTTC.

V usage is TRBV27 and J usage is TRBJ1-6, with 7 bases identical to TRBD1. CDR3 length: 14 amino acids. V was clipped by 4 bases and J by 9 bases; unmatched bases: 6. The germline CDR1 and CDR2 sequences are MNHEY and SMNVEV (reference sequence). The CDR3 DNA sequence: TGTGCCAGCAGTTCAGACAGGGACCCTTCACCCCTCCACTTT. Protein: CASSSDRDPSPLHF.

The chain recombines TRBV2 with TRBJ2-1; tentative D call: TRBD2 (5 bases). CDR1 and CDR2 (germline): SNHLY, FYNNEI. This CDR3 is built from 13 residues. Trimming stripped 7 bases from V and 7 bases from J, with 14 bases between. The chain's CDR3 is CASMGPGYNEQFF. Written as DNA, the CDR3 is TGTGCCAGCATGGGTCCGGGGTATAATGAGCAGTTCTTC.

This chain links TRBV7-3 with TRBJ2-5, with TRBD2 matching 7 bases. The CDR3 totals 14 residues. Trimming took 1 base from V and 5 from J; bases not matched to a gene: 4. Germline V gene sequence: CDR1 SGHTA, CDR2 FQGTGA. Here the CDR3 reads CASSLSGGVETQYF. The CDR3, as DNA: TGTGCCAGCAGCTTAAGCGGGGGTGTCGAGACCCAGTACTTC.

For the CDR3, the DNA is TGTGCCAGCAGTTTATGGGGCGCGGGAGGGGTTGGCTACACCTTC. This encodes CASSLWGAGGVGYTF. The chain links TRBV28 to TRBJ1-2; possible D gene TRBD1, 5 bases. CDR1 is MDHEN, CDR2 SYDVKM, per germline. Trimming removed 0 bases from V and 7 bases from J, with 15 bases in between. The CDR3 runs 15 residues.

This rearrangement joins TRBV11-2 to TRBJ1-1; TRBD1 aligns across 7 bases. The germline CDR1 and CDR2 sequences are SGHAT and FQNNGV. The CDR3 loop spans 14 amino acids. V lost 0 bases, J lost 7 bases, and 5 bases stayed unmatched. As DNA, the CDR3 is TGTGCCAGCAGCTTAGACGGGGCAGGGGGTGAAGCTTTCTTT. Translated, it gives CASSLDGAGGEAFF.

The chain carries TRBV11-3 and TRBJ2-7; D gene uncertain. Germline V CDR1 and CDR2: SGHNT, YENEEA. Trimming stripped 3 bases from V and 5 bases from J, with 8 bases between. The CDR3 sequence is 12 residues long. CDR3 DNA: TGTGCCAGCAGCTTGGGCAACGACGAGCAGTACTTC. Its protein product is CASSLGNDEQYF.

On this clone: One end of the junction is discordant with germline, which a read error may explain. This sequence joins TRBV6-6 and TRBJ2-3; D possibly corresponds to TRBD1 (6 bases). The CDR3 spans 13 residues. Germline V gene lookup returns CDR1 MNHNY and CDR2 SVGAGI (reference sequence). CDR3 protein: CASSPTTGSSAGF. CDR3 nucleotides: TGTGCCAGCAGTCCTACCACAGGGTCCAGCGCGGGTTTT.

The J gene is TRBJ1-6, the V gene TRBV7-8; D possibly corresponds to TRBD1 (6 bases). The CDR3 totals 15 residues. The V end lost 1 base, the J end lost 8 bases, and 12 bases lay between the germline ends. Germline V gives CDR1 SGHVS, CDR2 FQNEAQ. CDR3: CASSLGGTLYSPLHF. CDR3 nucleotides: TGTGCCAGCAGCTTAGGAGGGACACTTTATTCACCCCTCCACTTT.

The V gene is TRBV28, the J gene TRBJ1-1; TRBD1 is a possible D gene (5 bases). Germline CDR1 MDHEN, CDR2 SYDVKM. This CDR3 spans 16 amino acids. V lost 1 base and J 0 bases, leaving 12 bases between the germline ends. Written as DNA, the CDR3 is TGTGCCAGCAGTTTATTGGGGGGAGGGTTGAACACTGAAGCTTTCTTT. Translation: CASSLLGGGLNTEAFF.

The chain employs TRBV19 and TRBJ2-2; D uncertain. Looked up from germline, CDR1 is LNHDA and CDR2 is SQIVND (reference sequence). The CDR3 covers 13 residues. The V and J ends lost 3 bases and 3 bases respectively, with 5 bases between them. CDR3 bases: TGTGCCAGTAGTATCCGGGACACCGGGGAGCTGTTTTTT. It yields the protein CASSIRDTGELFF.

DNA for the CDR3: TGTGCCAACTCCCGTCAGGGGGACGATGGCTACACCTTC. This sequence encodes CANSRQGDDGYTF. The chain recombines TRBV28 with TRBJ1-2; TRBD1 aligns across 7 bases. The J segment lost 6 bases and the V segment lost 10 bases, leaving 11 bases of the junction unmatched. The V gene's germline CDR1 is MDHEN and CDR2 SYDVKM. The CDR3 runs to 13 residues.

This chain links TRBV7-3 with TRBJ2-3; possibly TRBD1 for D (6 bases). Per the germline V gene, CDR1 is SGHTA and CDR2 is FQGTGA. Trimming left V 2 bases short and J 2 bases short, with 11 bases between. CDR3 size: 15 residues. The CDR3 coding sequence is TGTGCCAGCAGCTTAGCGACAGGATCCACAGATACGCAGTATTTT. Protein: CASSLATGSTDTQYF.

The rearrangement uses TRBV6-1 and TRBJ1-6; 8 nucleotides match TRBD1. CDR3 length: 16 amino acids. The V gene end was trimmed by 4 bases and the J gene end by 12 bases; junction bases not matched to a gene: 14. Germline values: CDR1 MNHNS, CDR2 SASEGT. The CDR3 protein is CASSAGQAFGDGPLHF. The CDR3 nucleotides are TGTGCCAGCAGTGCGGGACAGGCCTTTGGGGATGGACCCCTCCACTTT.

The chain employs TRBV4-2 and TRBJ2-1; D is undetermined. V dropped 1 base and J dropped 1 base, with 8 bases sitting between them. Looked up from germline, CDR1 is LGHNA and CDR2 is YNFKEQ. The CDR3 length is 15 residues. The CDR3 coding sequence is TGTGCCAGCAGCCAAGGTAGCCCTTCCTACAATGAGCAGTTCTTC. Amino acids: CASSQGSPSYNEQFF.

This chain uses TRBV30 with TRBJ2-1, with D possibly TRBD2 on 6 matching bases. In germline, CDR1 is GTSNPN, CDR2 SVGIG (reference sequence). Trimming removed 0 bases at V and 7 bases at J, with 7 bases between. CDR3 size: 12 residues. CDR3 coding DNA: TGTGCCTGGAGTGTACGGGGGAATGAGCAGTTCTTC. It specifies CAWSVRGNEQFF.

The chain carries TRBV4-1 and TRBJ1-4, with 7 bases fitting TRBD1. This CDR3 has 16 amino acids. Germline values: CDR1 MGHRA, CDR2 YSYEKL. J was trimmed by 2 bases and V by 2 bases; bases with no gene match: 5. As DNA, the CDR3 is TGCGCCAGCAGCCAATCTCCGGGACAGACTAATGAAAAACTGTTTTTT. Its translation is CASSQSPGQTNEKLFF.

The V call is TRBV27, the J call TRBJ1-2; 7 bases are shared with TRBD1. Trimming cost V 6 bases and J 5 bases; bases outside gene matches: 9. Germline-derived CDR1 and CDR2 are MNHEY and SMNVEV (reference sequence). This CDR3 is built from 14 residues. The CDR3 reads CASSSISGQYGYTF. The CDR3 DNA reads TGTGCCAGCAGCTCAATCTCGGGACAGTATGGCTACACCTTC.